This T cell receptor (beta chain) came from a study of T cell responses to AZD1222 COVID-19 vaccine (dated by TCRdb to about 2021). About the full investigation: AZD1222 recipients given second doses at about 4 weeks or at about 12 weeks were pooled, since spike-specific TCR depth and breadth were not found to differ between the two schedules. TCR sequencing was performed for more than 230 trial participants, of whom around 200 were given two doses of AZD1222 and some 25 were given two doses of MenACWY control vaccine. Trial participants were enrolled by age into subgroups of 18-55, 56-69 and 70-plus years, and about 150, 27 and 61 TCR-sequenced participants, respectively, were included in these subgroups.

CDR1 and CDR2 (SEHNR, FQNEAQ) derive from the germline V gene (reference sequence). From the cysteine up to the phenylalanine, the CDR3 has a length of 18 residues. Just the 54-base CDR3 DNA is kept, in frame starting at base 1. The V end loses 4 bases and the J end loses 1 base, and a stretch of 19 bases separates them. Worth noting for this clone: Its target antigen remains unknown. It has no much larger one-base neighbor in the sample; base qualities were not kept.

The time point label for this specimen denotes: baseline before first vaccination. The vaccinee samples were drawn from two UK trials, COV001 and COV002, one of which was a single-blind randomized controlled phase 2/3 trial testing AZD1222 (ChAdOx1 nCoV-19) in healthy adults. For TCRbeta chain sequencing, PBMC samples were collected from trial participants at day 0 and at day 28 after the second dose. The paper's findings and limits, for the study overall: Epitopes outside the regions mutated in the B.1.351 and B.1.1.7 variants were reportedly recognized by nearly half of the unique spike-specific TCRs. Because no day 14 peak-response samples were available, repertoires were characterized only after the peak T cell response. Most participants were white British and females outnumbered males, and the authors suggested that clonal diversity may have been underestimated. Conclusions about previously exposed vaccinees were limited because only six AZD1222 recipients were SARS-CoV-2 seropositive at baseline. Spike-specific TCR breadth and depth rose significantly after two AZD1222 doses compared with day 0 and with MenACWY recipients. CD4 TCRs associated with the vaccine covered the entire spike protein, and the dominant responses were in regions 160-218 and 743-854. In the small 56-69-year group, the increase in depth fell short of significance, most likely because of low power.

The CDR3 regions of human TCRbeta chains were analyzed by immunosequencing. The study's processing was this. Repertoire TCRs were matched against a reference library of SARS-CoV-2-specific TCRs generated with the MIRA antigen-specificity platform. Breadth was defined as the fraction of unique TCRs that were SARS-CoV-2-associated. Depth was defined as the fraction of total T cells that were SARS-CoV-2-associated. Using the MIRA data, each spike-specific TCR was assigned both to the spike region to which the TCR was reactive and to a CD4 or CD8 class. Log10-transformed breadth and depth values were compared by one-way ANOVA with Sidak's multiple comparisons tests. TCRdb carries this immuneACCESS record with in-frame sequences only. Its versions omit some clonotypes, under half of them owing to an unresolved V gene in the studies checked, with the rest unexplained. The V and J calls and clone size were taken over from that table, and D and trimming were inferred from the DNA. The sample has 100,000 or so clones on record, approximately 90% of them singletons. 1% to 1.5% of the sample lies in the top ten.

The sample here was peripheral blood, taken on day 0 of AZD1222 vaccination. The rearrangement joined TRBV7-9 to TRBJ2-2, with TRBD1 tentatively as D gene (6 bases match). This TCR derives from an adult in good health. The nucleotides read TGTGCCAGCAGCTCTACACCGTCAGGGGTCCTGAACACCGGGGAGCTGTTTTTT. Its protein product is CASSSTPSGVLNTGELFF.